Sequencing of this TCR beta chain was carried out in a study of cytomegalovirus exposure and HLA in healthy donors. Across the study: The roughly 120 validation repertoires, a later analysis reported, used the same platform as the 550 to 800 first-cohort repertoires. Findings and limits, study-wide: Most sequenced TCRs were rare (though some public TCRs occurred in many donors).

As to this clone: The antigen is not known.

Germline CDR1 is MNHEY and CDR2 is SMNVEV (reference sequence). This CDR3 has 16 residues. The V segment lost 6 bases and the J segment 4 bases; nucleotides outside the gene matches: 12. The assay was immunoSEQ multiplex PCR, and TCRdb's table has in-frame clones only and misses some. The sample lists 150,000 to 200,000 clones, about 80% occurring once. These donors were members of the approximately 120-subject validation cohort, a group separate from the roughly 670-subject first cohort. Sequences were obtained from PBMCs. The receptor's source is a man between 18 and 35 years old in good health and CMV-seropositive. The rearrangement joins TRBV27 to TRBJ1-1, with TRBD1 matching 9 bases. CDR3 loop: CASRPTGGGLGTEAFF. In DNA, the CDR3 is TGTGCCAGCAGACCGACAGGGGGAGGTTTAGGCACTGAAGCTTTCTTT.